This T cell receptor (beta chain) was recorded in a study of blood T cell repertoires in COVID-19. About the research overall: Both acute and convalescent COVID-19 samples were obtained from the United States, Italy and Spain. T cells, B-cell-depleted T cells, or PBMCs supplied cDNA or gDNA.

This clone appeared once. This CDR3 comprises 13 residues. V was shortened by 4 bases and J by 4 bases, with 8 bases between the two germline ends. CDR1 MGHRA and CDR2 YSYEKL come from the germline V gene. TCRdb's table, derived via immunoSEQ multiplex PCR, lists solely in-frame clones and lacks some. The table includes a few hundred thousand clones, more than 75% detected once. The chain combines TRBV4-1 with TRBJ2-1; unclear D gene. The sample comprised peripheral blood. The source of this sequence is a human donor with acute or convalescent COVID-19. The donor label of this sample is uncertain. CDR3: CASSRQSYNEQFF. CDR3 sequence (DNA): TGCGCCAGCAGCCGACAATCTTACAATGAGCAGTTCTTC.